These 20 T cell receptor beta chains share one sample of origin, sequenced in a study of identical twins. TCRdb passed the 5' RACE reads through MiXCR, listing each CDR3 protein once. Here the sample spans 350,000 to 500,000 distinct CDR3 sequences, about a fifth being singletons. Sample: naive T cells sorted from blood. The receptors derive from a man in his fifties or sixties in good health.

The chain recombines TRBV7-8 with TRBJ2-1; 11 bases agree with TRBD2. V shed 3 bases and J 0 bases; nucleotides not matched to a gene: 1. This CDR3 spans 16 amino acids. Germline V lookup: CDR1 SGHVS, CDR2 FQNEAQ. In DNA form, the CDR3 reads TGTGCCAGCAGCTTTAGCGGGAGGGTCTCCTACAATGAGCAGTTCTTC. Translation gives CASSFSGRVSYNEQFF.

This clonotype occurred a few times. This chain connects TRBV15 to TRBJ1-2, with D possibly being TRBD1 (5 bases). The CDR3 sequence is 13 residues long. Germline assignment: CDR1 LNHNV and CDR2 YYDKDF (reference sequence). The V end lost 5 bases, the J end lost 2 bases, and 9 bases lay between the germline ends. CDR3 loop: CATSGDRNYGYTF. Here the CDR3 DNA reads TGTGCCACCAGCGGTGACAGAAACTATGGCTACACCTTC.

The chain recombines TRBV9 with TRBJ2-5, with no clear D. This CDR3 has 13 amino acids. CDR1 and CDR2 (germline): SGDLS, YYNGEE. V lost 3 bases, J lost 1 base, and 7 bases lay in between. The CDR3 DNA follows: TGTGCCAGCAGCGAGACATCCCAAGAGACCCAGTACTTC. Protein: CASSETSQETQYF.

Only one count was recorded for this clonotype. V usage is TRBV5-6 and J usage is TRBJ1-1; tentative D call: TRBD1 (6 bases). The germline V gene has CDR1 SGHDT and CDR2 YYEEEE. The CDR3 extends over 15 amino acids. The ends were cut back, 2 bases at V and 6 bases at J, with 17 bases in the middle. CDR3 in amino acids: CASSFIPLRGSEAFF. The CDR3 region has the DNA TGTGCCAGCAGCTTTATACCCCTCAGGGGATCTGAAGCTTTCTTT.

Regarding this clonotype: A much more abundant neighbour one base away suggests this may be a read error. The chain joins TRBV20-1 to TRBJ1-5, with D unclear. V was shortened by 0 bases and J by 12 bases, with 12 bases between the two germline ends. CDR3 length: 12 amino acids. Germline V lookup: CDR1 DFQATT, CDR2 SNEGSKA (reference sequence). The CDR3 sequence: CSAREGSSVQHF. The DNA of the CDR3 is TGCAGTGCTAGAGAGGGTTCTAGTGTCCAGCATTTT.

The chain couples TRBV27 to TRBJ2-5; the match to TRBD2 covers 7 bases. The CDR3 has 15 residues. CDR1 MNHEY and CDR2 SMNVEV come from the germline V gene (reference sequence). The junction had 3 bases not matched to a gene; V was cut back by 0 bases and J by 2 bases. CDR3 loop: CASSLSTSVQETQYF. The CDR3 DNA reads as TGTGCCAGCAGTTTATCTACTAGCGTACAAGAGACCCAGTACTTC.

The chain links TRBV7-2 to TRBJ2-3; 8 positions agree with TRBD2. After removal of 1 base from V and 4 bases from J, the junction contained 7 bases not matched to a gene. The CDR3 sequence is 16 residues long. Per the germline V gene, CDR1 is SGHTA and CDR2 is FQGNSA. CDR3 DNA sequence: TGTGCCAGCAGCTTAGATTTGACGGGGGGGCCAGATACGCAGTATTTT. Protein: CASSLDLTGGPDTQYF.

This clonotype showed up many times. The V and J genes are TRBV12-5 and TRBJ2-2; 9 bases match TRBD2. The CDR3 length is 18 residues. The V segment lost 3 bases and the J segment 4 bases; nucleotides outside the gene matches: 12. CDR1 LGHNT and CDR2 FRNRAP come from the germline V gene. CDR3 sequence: CASGFGLAGSASTGELFF. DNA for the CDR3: TGTGCTAGTGGTTTCGGGCTAGCGGGAAGTGCGAGCACCGGGGAGCTGTTTTTT. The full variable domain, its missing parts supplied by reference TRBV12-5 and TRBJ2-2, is DARVTQTPRHKVTEMGQEVTMRCQPILGHNTVFWYRQTMMQGLELLAYFRNRAPLDDSGMPKDRFSAEMPDATLATLKIQPSEPRDSAVYFCASGFGLAGSASTGELFFGEGSRLTVL.

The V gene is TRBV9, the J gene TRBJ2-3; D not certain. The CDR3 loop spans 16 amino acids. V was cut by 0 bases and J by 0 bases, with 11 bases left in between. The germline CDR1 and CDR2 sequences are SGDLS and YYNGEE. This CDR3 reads CASSVAEGRSTDTQYF. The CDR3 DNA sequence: TGTGCCAGCAGCGTAGCGGAAGGACGAAGCACAGATACGCAGTATTTT.

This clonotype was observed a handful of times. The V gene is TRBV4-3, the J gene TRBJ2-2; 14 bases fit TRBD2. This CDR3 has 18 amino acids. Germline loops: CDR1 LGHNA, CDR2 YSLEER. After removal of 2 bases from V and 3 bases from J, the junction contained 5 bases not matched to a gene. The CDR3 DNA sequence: TGCGCCAGCAGCCAACGACTAGCGGGAGGGCCTGACACCGGGGAGCTGTTTTTT. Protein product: CASSQRLAGGPDTGELFF.

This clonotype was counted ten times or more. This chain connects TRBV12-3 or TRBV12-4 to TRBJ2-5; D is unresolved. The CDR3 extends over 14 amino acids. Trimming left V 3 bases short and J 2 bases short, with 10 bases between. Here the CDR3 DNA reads TGTGCCAGCAGTTTCTTCGTTTCTCAAGAGACCCAGTACTTC. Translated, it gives CASSFFVSQETQYF.

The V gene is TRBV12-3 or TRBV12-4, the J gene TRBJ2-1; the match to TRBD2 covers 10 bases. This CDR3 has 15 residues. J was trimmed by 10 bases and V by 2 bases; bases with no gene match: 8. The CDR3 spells CASSLTSSGRHEQFF. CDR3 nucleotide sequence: TGTGCCAGCAGTTTAACGTCTAGCGGGAGACACGAGCAGTTCTTC.

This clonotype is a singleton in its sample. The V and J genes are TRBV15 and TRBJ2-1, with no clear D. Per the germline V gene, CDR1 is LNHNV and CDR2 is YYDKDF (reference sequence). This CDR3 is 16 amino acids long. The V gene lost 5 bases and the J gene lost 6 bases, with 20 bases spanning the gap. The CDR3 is CATSGEGWHPPNEQFF. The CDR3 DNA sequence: TGTGCCACCAGCGGGGAAGGCTGGCACCCTCCCAATGAGCAGTTCTTC. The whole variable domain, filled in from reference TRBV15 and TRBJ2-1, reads DAMVIQNPRYQVTQFGKPVTLSCSQTLNHNVMYWYQQKSSQAPKLLFHYYDKDFNNEADTPDNFQSRRPNTSFCFLDIRSPGLGDTAMYLCATSGEGWHPPNEQFFGPGTRLTVL.

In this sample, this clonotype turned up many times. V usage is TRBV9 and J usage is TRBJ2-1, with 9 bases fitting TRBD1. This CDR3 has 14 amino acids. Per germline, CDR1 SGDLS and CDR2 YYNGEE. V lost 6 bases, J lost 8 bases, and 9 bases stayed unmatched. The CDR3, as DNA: TGTGCCAGCAATAAGGACAGGGGAGTAGATGAGCAGTTCTTC. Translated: CASNKDRGVDEQFF.

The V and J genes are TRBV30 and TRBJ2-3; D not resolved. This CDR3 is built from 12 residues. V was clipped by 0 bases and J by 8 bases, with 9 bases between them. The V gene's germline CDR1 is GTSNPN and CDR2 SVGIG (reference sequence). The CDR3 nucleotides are TGTGCCTGGAGTGTCTCTGGGTTTACGCAGTATTTT. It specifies CAWSVSGFTQYF.

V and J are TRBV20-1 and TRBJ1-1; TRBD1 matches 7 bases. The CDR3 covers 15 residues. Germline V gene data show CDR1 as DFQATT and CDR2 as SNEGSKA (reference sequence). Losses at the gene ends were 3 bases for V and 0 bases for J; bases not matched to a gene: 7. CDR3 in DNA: TGCAGTGCTAGTTCGCGGACAGGCCTGAACACTGAAGCTTTCTTT. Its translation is CSASSRTGLNTEAFF.

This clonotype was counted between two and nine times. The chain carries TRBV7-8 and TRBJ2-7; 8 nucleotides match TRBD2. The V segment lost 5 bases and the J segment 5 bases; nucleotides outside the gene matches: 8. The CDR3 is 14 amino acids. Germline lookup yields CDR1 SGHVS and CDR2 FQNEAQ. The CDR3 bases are TGTGCCAGCAGCCCGCCGTCGGGGGGGAACGAGCAGTACTTC. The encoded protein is CASSPPSGGNEQYF.

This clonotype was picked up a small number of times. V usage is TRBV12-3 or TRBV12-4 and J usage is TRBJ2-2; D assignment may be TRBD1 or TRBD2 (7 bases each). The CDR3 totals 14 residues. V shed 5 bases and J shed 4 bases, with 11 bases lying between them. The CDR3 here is CASSPGGATGELFF. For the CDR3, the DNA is TGTGCCAGCAGTCCAGGGGGGGCCACCGGGGAGCTGTTTTTT.

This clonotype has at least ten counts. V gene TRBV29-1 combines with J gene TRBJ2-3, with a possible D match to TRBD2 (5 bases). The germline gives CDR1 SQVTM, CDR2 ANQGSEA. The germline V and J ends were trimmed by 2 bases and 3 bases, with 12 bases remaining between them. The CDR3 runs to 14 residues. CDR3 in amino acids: CSVEFISVTDTQYF. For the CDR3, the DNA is TGCAGCGTTGAATTCATTAGCGTGACAGATACGCAGTATTTT.

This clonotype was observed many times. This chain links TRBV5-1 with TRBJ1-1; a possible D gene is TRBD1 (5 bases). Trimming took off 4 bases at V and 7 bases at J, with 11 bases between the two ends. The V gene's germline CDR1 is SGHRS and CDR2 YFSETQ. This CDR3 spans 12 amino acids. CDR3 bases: TGCGCCAGCAGCACCTCAGGGATTGAAGCTTTCTTT. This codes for CASSTSGIEAFF.